Below, 12 T cell receptor beta chains from the same sample are listed, as sequenced in a study of response to subunit inactivated influenza vaccine. TCRdb reprocessed the RT-PCR reads with MiXCR, giving one entry per CDR3 protein. The sample consists of 750,000 to 850,000 distinct CDR3 sequences, approximately 17% of them appearing once. The material was PBMCs from blood, obtained about 5 days after vaccination. The origin of the receptors is a man aged 50-60 years who received an inactivated influenza vaccine.

The table lists this clonotype with a few counts. This chain links TRBV24-1 with TRBJ2-7; D is possibly TRBD1 (7 bases). The V and J ends lost 0 bases and 0 bases respectively, with 14 bases between them. The CDR3 is made up of 17 amino acids. Germline V lookup: CDR1 KGHDR, CDR2 SFDVKD. CDR3 sequence reads: CATSDLLGGTDSYEQYF. The CDR3 DNA sequence: TGTGCCACCAGTGATTTGCTTGGGGGGACAGACTCCTACGAGCAGTACTTC.

V and J are TRBV9 and TRBJ2-2; a possible D gene is TRBD2 (5 bases). Germline V lookup: CDR1 SGDLS, CDR2 YYNGEE. The length of the CDR3 is 15 residues. With 4 bases removed from V and 1 base from J, the gap between germline ends came to 11 bases. DNA of the CDR3: TGTGCCAGCAGCAGCGGACCTATGAACACCGGGGAGCTGTTTTTT. Translated: CASSSGPMNTGELFF.

This clonotype has just one count. The chain links TRBV18 to TRBJ2-1; 9 nucleotides align to TRBD2. The CDR3 spans 16 residues. The V gene's germline CDR1 is KGHSH and CDR2 LQKENI. V lost 3 bases and J lost 7; bases outside the gene matches: 10. The CDR3 nucleotides are TGTGCCAGCTCACCGAGGCGGGAGGGCACGCATAATGAGCAGTTCTTC. Translating it yields CASSPRREGTHNEQFF.

This clonotype appeared a few times. The chain employs TRBV5-1 and TRBJ2-2; D is perhaps TRBD2 (5 bases). Trimming left V 1 base short and J 2 bases short, with 9 bases between. CDR1 is SGHRS and CDR2 is YFSETQ in the germline V gene. The CDR3 runs 15 residues. CDR3 DNA sequence: TGCGCCAGCAGCTTGAGAGCGGATAACACCGGGGAGCTGTTTTTT. Protein: CASSLRADNTGELFF. Combining the CDR3 with reference TRBV5-1 and TRBJ2-2 gives the whole variable domain KAGVTQTPRYLIKTRGQQVTLSCSPISGHRSVSWYQQTPGQGLQFLFEYFSETQRNKGNFPGRFSGRQFSNSRSEMNVSTLELGDSALYLCASSLRADNTGELFFGEGSRLTVL.

The chain links TRBV20-1 to TRBJ2-5; D not resolved. CDR3 length: 14 amino acids. In germline, CDR1 is DFQATT, CDR2 SNEGSKA (reference sequence). V lost 1 base and J 5 bases, leaving 14 bases between the germline ends. The CDR3 here is CSARGLGSGETQYF. The CDR3 region has the DNA TGCAGTGCTAGAGGTCTAGGGTCCGGGGAGACCCAGTACTTC.

This clonotype has just a few counts. V and J are TRBV11-2 and TRBJ2-2; the match to TRBD2 covers 12 bases. The CDR3 sequence is 22 residues long. The V gene end was trimmed by 1 base and the J gene end by 3 bases; junction bases not matched to a gene: 18. The V gene's germline CDR1 is SGHAT and CDR2 FQNNGV. The CDR3: CASSLVRLAASGRAWDTGELFF. The CDR3 coding sequence is TGTGCCAGCAGCTTAGTTCGGCTGGCTGCTAGCGGGAGGGCCTGGGACACCGGGGAGCTGTTTTTT. The full variable domain, rest sourced from reference TRBV11-2 and TRBJ2-2, is EAGVAQSPRYKIIEKRQSVAFWCNPISGHATLYWYQQILGQGPKLLIQFQNNGVVDDSQLPKDRFSAERLKGVDSTLKIQPAKLEDSAVYLCASSLVRLAASGRAWDTGELFFGEGSRLTVL.

This clonotype was counted a few times. The chain is built from TRBV9 and TRBJ2-1; 10 positions match TRBD2. The CDR3 length is 15 residues. V shed 7 bases and J 5 bases; nucleotides not matched to a gene: 9. Looked up from germline, CDR1 is SGDLS and CDR2 is YYNGEE. DNA of the CDR3: TGTGCCAGCGGAGGGGAGCGGGAGGGCGACAATGAGCAGTTCTTC. Protein product: CASGGEREGDNEQFF. Full variable domain (rest looked up from reference TRBV9 and TRBJ2-1): DSGVTQTPKHLITATGQRVTLRCSPRSGDLSVYWYQQSLDQGLQFLIQYYNGEERAKGNILERFSAQQFPDLHSELNLSSLELGDSALYFCASGGEREGDNEQFFGPGTRLTVL.

V is TRBV28 and J is TRBJ2-1; D might be TRBD1 or TRBD2, each matching 6 bases. Germline V CDR1 and CDR2: MDHEN, SYDVKM. Trimming left V 4 bases short and J 1 base short, with 14 bases between. There are 16 residues in the CDR3. In nucleotides, the CDR3 is TGTGCCAGCAGTTCCGAGGGGGGCCGTTCCTACAATGAGCAGTTCTTC. It is translated as CASSSEGGRSYNEQFF.

This clonotype was counted a few times. The V and J genes are TRBV4-2 and TRBJ1-4; no definite D call. Germline loops: CDR1 LGHNA, CDR2 YNFKEQ. V was shortened by 0 bases and J by 14 bases, with 13 bases between the two germline ends. The CDR3 has 13 residues. The CDR3 DNA reads TGTGCCAGCAGCCAAGATCATCGGGATAAGCTGTTTTTT. This sequence encodes CASSQDHRDKLFF.

This rearrangement joins TRBV5-6 to TRBJ1-2, with D unclear. This CDR3 has 15 residues. The germline gives CDR1 SGHDT, CDR2 YYEEEE. The V end lost 2 bases, the J end lost 4 bases, and 15 bases lay between the germline ends. The CDR3 region is CASSFPPDNRYGYTF. The CDR3 DNA reads as TGTGCCAGCAGCTTTCCTCCCGACAACCGCTATGGCTACACCTTC.

The rearrangement uses TRBV20-1 and TRBJ1-5; no reliable D call. V was pared by 3 bases and J by 4 bases, with 10 bases between. Germline V gene lookup returns CDR1 DFQATT and CDR2 SNEGSKA (reference sequence). CDR3 size: 13 residues. DNA for the CDR3: TGCAGTGCTAGCGACCAGTTGAATCAGCCCCAGCATTTT. It specifies CSASDQLNQPQHF.

This clonotype has just a few counts. The genes are TRBV20-1 and TRBJ1-2; 7 bases match TRBD1. The V gene's germline CDR1 is DFQATT and CDR2 SNEGSKA (reference sequence). The CDR3 sequence is 12 residues long. V was clipped by 7 bases and J by 7 bases; unmatched bases: 9. CDR3 loop: CSVGGGAVGYTF. The CDR3 DNA reads TGCAGTGTGGGAGGGGGCGCAGTTGGCTACACCTTC.